The entry that follows covers one T cell receptor beta chain sequence. Its antigen is unknown. No much larger clone exists at a distance of one base, and base qualities are not known. The data were taken from a study of blood T cell repertoires in COVID-19 (TCRdb year 2020). In the study overall: The collaborator samples originated in the United States, Italy and Spain and spanned the acute and convalescent phases of COVID-19. The material from the prospective study consisted of cDNA or gDNA derived from T cells, B-cell-depleted T cells, or PBMCs. Subjects who had been exposed to COVID-19, were actively infected with it, or had recovered from it provided the deeply sampled blood TCRbeta repertoires that made up the dataset. A freely available public database, intended as a resource for researchers studying the immune response to SARS-CoV-2, is where the repertoires were released. The samples were drawn from the first 160 participants of the ongoing ImmuneRACE study and from roughly 1,300 subjects provided by 6 global collaborators. A de-identified subject ID, COVID-19 status, age in years and sex were almost always included in the sample metadata. HLA class I and class II types, where available, came from metadata supplied by the sample provider rather than from assay-based typing.

Results the study describes overall, beyond this receptor: The quantity of clinical and demographic metadata differed by source and by participant and was supplied without curation.

The immunoSEQ Assay, a bias-controlled multiplex PCR, was used to amplify TCRbeta CDR3 regions from genomic DNA. Per the original workflow: Within the assay, amplification of reference gene primers was used to estimate how many nucleated cells each sample contained. To quantify the absolute abundance of each unique TCRbeta CDR3 rearrangement, sequence reads were collapsed and filtered. For each sample, productive Simpson clonality was calculated as the square root of Simpson's diversity index over productive rearrangements. TCRdb re-hosts the immuneACCESS table, in-frame sequences only. Its copies lack some clones; in the studies checked, an unresolved V gene accounts for under half of them, and the cause for the rest is not known. The V and J calls and clone size come from that table; D and trimming were worked out from the DNA. The sample table contains about 78,000 clones; only one count was recorded for about nine tenths of them. The biggest ten clones account for 1.9% of the sample.

Each collaborating institution followed its own protocols to collect whole blood in K2EDTA tubes. For TCRbeta analysis, collaborators shipped samples in one of three forms: frozen whole blood, isolated PBMCs, or DNA extracted from either of those sample types. Taken from the germline V gene (reference sequence), the CDR1 and CDR2 loops are SEHNR and FQNEAQ. V is cut by 3 bases and J by 1 base, and the space between the germline ends is 12 bases. The cysteine opens and the phenylalanine closes a CDR3 of 15 amino acids. Left in the record is the CDR3 DNA by itself, 45 bases read in frame from the first base.

The source of this sequence is a woman aged 55-69 years with acute or convalescent COVID-19. The sequence joins TRBV7-9 to TRBJ1-1; a confident D gene designation cannot be given. Sequencing was done on a sample of peripheral blood. CDR3 region: CASSLSRAPNTEAFF. The DNA sequence is TGTGCCAGCAGCTTGTCGAGGGCCCCGAACACTGAAGCTTTCTTT. The full variable domain, with segments outside the CDR3 supplied by the reference TRBV7-9 and TRBJ1-1 proteins, appears as DTGVSQNPRHKITKRGQNVTFRCDPISEHNRLYWYRQTLGQGPEFLTYFQNEAQLEKSRLLSDRFSAERPKGSFSTLEIQRTEQGDSAMYLCASSLSRAPNTEAFFGQGTRLTVV.